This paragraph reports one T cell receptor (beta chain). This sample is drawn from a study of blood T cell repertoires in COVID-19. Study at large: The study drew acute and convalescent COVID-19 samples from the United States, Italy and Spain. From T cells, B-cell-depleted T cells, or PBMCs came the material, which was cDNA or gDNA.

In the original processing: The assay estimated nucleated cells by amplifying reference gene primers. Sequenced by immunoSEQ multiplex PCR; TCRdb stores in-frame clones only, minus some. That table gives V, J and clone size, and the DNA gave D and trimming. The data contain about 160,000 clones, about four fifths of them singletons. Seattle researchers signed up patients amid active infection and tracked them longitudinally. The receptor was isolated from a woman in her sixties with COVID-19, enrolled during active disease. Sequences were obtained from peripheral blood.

The CDR3 spells CASRPPGGNTGELFF. Here the CDR3 DNA reads TGTGCCAGCAGACCGCCAGGGGGGAACACCGGGGAGCTGTTTTTT. The rearrangement joins TRBV11-2 to TRBJ2-2; 7 bases agree with TRBD1. The CDR3 sequence is 15 residues long. Trimming removed 6 bases from V and 1 base from J; junction bases left unmatched: 5. Germline lookup yields CDR1 SGHAT and CDR2 FQNNGV.